This is a list of T cell receptor beta chains from one sample in a study of blood T cells in healthy people across ages. TCRdb ran MiXCR on the 5' RACE reads and lists one entry per CDR3 protein. The table lists some 920,000 distinct CDR3 sequences, around 54% of them singletons. The sequencing sample was made of blood. These receptors were collected from an older woman in good health. The CDR3 runs from the conserved cysteine through the conserved F or W. The D gene is left open where the match is weak. Clone size is not always given. Where it is, it says once, few, many or a class for expanded clones.

V gene	J gene	D gene	clone size	CDR3 protein	CDR3 DNA
TRBV27	TRBJ2-5	TRBD2	.	CASSSLAGKETQYF	TGTGCCAGCAGTTCCCTAGCGGGAAAAGAGACCCAGTACTTC
TRBV7-2	TRBJ2-7	.	.	CASSLSRLAYEQYF	TGTGCCAGCAGCTTATCCCGGTTGGCCTACGAGCAGTACTTC
TRBV7-9	TRBJ2-5	.	.	CASSNGQLGAQYF	TGTGCCAGCAGCAACGGACAGCTCGGTGCCCAGTACTTC
TRBV12-3/TRBV12-4	TRBJ2-1	TRBD2	.	CASSFAVASGSVEQFF	TGTGCCAGCAGTTTTGCGGTGGCTAGCGGGAGTGTTGAGCAGTTCTTC
TRBV7-9	TRBJ2-5	.	.	CASSLMGGSETQYF	TGTGCCAGCAGCTTAATGGGGGGATCGGAGACCCAGTACTTC
TRBV12-3/TRBV12-4	TRBJ2-7	TRBD1	.	CASRATGYFDEQYF	TGTGCCAGCAGGGCGACAGGGTACTTTGACGAGCAGTACTTC
TRBV5-1	TRBJ2-5	.	.	CASGSITSIQETQYF	TGCGCCAGCGGATCGATAACTAGTATACAAGAGACCCAGTACTTC
TRBV12-3/TRBV12-4	TRBJ2-5	.	few	CASSLSAERRETQYF	TGTGCCAGCAGTTTAAGCGCGGAACGAAGAGAGACCCAGTACTTC
TRBV7-2	TRBJ1-5	.	few	CASSPAWATVQPQHF	TGTGCCAGCAGCCCCGCCTGGGCCACAGTTCAGCCCCAGCATTTT
TRBV5-1	TRBJ2-1	TRBD1	few	CASSTTGTGHNEQFF	TGCGCCAGCAGCACCACCGGGACAGGTCACAATGAGCAGTTCTTC
TRBV7-2	TRBJ2-1	TRBD2	.	CASSTASGSSSEQFF	TGTGCCAGCAGCACCGCTAGCGGGTCAAGTAGCGAGCAGTTCTTC
TRBV7-2	TRBJ2-1	.	.	CASKGGMSSYNEQFF	TGTGCCAGCAAGGGGGGGATGAGCTCCTACAATGAGCAGTTCTTC
TRBV6-5	TRBJ2-1	TRBD2	.	CASSYRGIAGDNEQFF	TGTGCCAGCAGTTACAGGGGAATAGCGGGAGACAATGAGCAGTTCTTC
TRBV25-1	TRBJ2-7	.	.	CASSSSGQVSYEQYF	.
TRBV5-1	TRBJ2-6	TRBD2	once	CASSWASGSAGANVLTF	TGCGCCAGCAGCTGGGCTAGCGGGAGTGCTGGGGCCAACGTCCTGACTTTC
TRBV7-2	TRBJ2-7	.	.	CASSLGHLRGTAGVYEQYF	TGTGCCAGCAGCCTAGGTCATCTCAGGGGAACGGCGGGGGTTTACGAGCAGTACTTC
TRBV20-1	TRBJ2-7	TRBD1	few	CSARTGGAGYEQYF	TGCAGTGCGCGGACAGGGGGCGCGGGGTACGAGCAGTACTTC
TRBV29-1	TRBJ1-6	TRBD1	many	CSASERTGPESPLHF	TGCAGCGCCTCCGAACGGACAGGCCCCGAATCACCCCTCCACTTT
TRBV7-2	TRBJ2-7	.	few	CASSFNTGNYEQYF	TGTGCCAGCAGCTTTAACACGGGGAACTACGAGCAGTACTTC
TRBV20-1	TRBJ2-7	.	.	CSARRGPRAYEQYF	TGCAGTGCTAGACGCGGCCCTAGGGCCTACGAGCAGTACTTC
TRBV6-1	TRBJ1-5	TRBD1	.	CASSEALWTGGVKQPQHF	TGTGCCAGCAGTGAAGCGCTATGGACAGGGGGCGTAAAGCAGCCCCAGCATTTT
TRBV7-9	TRBJ1-4	.	once	CASSLSWGGDNEKLFF	TGTGCCAGCAGCTTAAGCTGGGGCGGGGATAATGAAAAACTGTTTTTT
TRBV3-1	TRBJ2-7	.	few	CASSHISGGSFAYEQYF	TGTGCCAGCAGCCATATATCTGGAGGGAGCTTCGCCTACGAGCAGTACTTC
TRBV2	TRBJ2-7	.	few	CASSRDQVYEQYF	TGTGCCAGCAGTAGGGATCAAGTTTACGAGCAGTACTTC
TRBV5-6	TRBJ1-2	.	few	CASSHGTTGVPGAGYTF	TGTGCCAGCAGCCACGGTACCACCGGCGTACCCGGAGCTGGCTACACCTTC
TRBV7-9	TRBJ2-2	TRBD2	few	CASSQPGTSGANTGELFF	TGTGCCAGCAGCCAACCCGGGACTAGCGGAGCGAACACCGGGGAGCTGTTTTTT
TRBV5-1	TRBJ1-2	.	.	CASSPGGRWGGTSDGYTF	TGCGCCAGCAGCCCCGGGGGACGGTGGGGTGGAACCTCTGATGGCTACACCTTC
TRBV4-1	TRBJ2-7	TRBD1	.	CASSRGQGSYGQYF	TGCGCCAGCAGCCGTGGACAGGGTTCCTACGGGCAGTACTTC
TRBV24-1	TRBJ2-1	.	.	CATSSLRSGANKEQFF	TGTGCCACCAGTAGCTTAAGGAGCGGAGCCAATAAGGAGCAGTTCTTC
TRBV20-1	TRBJ2-2	TRBD1	few	CSAPRQGGNTGELFF	TGCAGTGCTCCTCGACAGGGGGGGAACACCGGGGAGCTGTTTTTT
TRBV20-1	TRBJ2-7	TRBD2	.	CSATSPGLASNEQYF	TGCAGTGCCACATCGCCGGGACTAGCGTCCAATGAGCAGTACTTC
TRBV5-1	TRBJ2-3	.	.	CASSLPLVQGPTDTQYF	TGCGCCAGCAGCTTACCCCTAGTGCAGGGCCCCACAGATACGCAGTATTTT
TRBV5-1	TRBJ2-1	TRBD1	few	CASSLGQGVFYNEQFF	TGCGCCAGCAGCTTGGGACAGGGGGTTTTCTACAATGAGCAGTTCTTC
TRBV12-3/TRBV12-4	TRBJ2-5	.	few	CASSSSYRRETQYF	TGTGCCAGCAGTTCGAGCTACCGCCGGGAGACCCAGTACTTC
TRBV5-1	TRBJ2-7	.	few	CASSPRYF	TGCGCCAGCAGCCCGCGGTACTTC
TRBV15	TRBJ2-1	.	once	CAASRILGRDNEQFF	TGTGCCGCCAGCAGGATACTAGGACGGGACAATGAGCAGTTCTTC
TRBV7-2	TRBJ2-5	TRBD2	.	CASSSTGTSVLETQYF	TGTGCCAGCAGCTCCACCGGGACTAGCGTTTTAGAGACCCAGTACTTC